Each of the 24 T cell receptor beta chains below was sequenced from the same sample in a study of blood T cell repertoires in COVID-19. Profiling relied on immunoSEQ multiplex PCR, and the TCRdb table lists in-frame clones only, not all of them. The sample consists of more than 150,000 clones, over 90% of them appearing once. The sequencing input was peripheral blood. These receptors all stem from a man in his forties or fifties with acute or convalescent COVID-19.

The V call is TRBV27, the J call TRBJ2-5, with D possibly TRBD1 on 6 matching bases. CDR3 size: 13 residues. Germline V lookup: CDR1 MNHEY, CDR2 SMNVEV (reference sequence). V shed 3 bases and J shed 7 bases, with 12 bases lying between them. Written as DNA, the CDR3 is TGTGCCAGCAGTTTGCCAGGGGTCGGGACCCAGTACTTC. Translated, it gives CASSLPGVGTQYF.

The rearrangement uses TRBV18 and TRBJ1-5, with a weak D call TRBD1 (6 bases). V gave up 2 bases and J gave up 4 bases, with 12 bases separating them. CDR1 and CDR2 from the germline V gene are KGHSH and LQKENI. The CDR3 sequence is 15 residues long. The CDR3 is CASSPTRQENQPQHF. The CDR3 DNA follows: TGTGCCAGCTCACCAACCCGACAGGAAAATCAGCCCCAGCATTTT.

This clone was detected only once. The chain joins TRBV18 to TRBJ1-3, with 9 positions matching TRBD1. The germline V gene encodes CDR1 KGHSH and CDR2 LQKENI. Trimming at V came to 2 bases and at J to 3 bases, leaving 5 bases not matched to a gene. The CDR3 consists of 16 residues. The CDR3 sequence is CASSPYGQGFGNTIYF. The CDR3 nucleotides read TGTGCCAGCTCACCATACGGACAGGGGTTTGGAAACACCATATATTTT.

Details on this clone: A junction boundary mismatches the germline segment, possibly from a read error. J is TRBJ2-1 and V is TRBV5-1; TRBD2 matches at 9 bases. This CDR3 contains 17 residues. The germline gives CDR1 SGHRS, CDR2 YFSETQ. The CDR3 loop reads CARSPVDAAGGRGEQFF. The CDR3 bases are TGCGCCCGCAGCCCTGTAGACGCCGCGGGGGGGCGGGGTGAGCAGTTCTTC. Full variable domain (rest looked up from reference TRBV5-1 and TRBJ2-1): KAGVTQTPRYLIKTRGQQVTLSCSPISGHRSVSWYQQTPGQGLQFLFEYFSETQRNKGNFPGRFSGRQFSNSRSEMNVSTLELGDSALYLCARSPVDAAGGRGEQFFGPGTRLTVL.

The gene calls are TRBV11-3 and TRBJ2-2; perhaps TRBD2 as D (8 bases). Trimming cost V 2 bases and J 3 bases, with 16 bases left between them. The CDR3 sequence is 17 residues long. Germline V gene sequence: CDR1 SGHNT, CDR2 YENEEA. The CDR3 is CASSLRGQRGYTGELFF. The CDR3 DNA follows: TGTGCCAGCAGCTTAAGGGGGCAGCGGGGGTACACCGGGGAGCTGTTTTTT.

This clone was seen only a few times. The junction departs from germline at one end; a sequencing error may be responsible. V usage is TRBV11-2 and J usage is TRBJ2-7; 7 nucleotides align to TRBD2. The CDR3 sequence is 14 residues long. In germline, CDR1 is SGHAT, CDR2 FQNNGV. The DNA for the CDR3 is TGTGCCAGCAGCCTCCTCCGGACTGGTGGCGGACTAGACTTC. Protein product: CASSLLRTGGGLDF.

This chain connects TRBV3-1 (or the pseudogene TRBV3-2) to TRBJ1-2; 7 bases fit TRBD1. Unmatched junction bases numbered 2, after V lost 5 bases and J lost 2 bases. CDR3 length: 13 amino acids. The germline gives CDR1 LGHDT, CDR2 YNNKEL (reference sequence). The CDR3 here is CASSRDSNYGYTF. The CDR3 DNA is TGTGCCAGCAGCAGGGACAGCAACTATGGCTACACCTTC.

In this sample, this clone turned up once. CDR3 sequence reads: CASSRDRGPYGYTF. CDR3 coding DNA: TGTGCCAGCAGCCGCGACAGGGGGCCTTATGGCTACACCTTC. The genes are TRBV7-2 and TRBJ1-2, with 10 bases lining up with TRBD1. The junction had 5 bases not matched to a gene; V was cut back by 5 bases and J by 5 bases. The CDR3 consists of 14 residues. CDR1 is SGHTA and CDR2 is FQGNSA in the germline V gene.

This sequence joins TRBV27 and TRBJ2-6; a possible D gene is TRBD1 (6 bases). The CDR3 covers 16 residues. Trimming cost V 3 bases and J 0 bases, with 9 bases left between them. The germline V gene encodes CDR1 MNHEY and CDR2 SMNVEV (reference sequence). The CDR3 DNA sequence: TGTGCCAGCAGTTTCCTAGGGGGCTCTGGGGCCAACGTCCTGACTTTC. Translated: CASSFLGGSGANVLTF.

V gene TRBV6-2 or TRBV6-3 combines with J gene TRBJ1-4; possibly TRBD1 for D (6 bases). The CDR3 contains 14 residues. From germline, CDR1 is MNHEY and CDR2 SVGEGT. V lost 5 bases and J 12 bases, leaving 19 bases between the germline ends. The CDR3 spells CASSHHPGGRELFF. The DNA of the CDR3 is TGTGCCAGCAGTCACCACCCTGGGGGCAGGGAACTGTTTTTT.

The chain combines TRBV5-6 with TRBJ2-2; D not resolved. The CDR3 is 15 amino acids. Germline CDR1 and CDR2: SGHDT and YYEEEE. Deletions cut 2 bases from V and 0 bases from J, with 8 bases between. CDR3 sequence (DNA): TGTGCCAGCAGCTTTGGCAGGCCGAACACCGGGGAGCTGTTTTTT. Protein product: CASSFGRPNTGELFF.

The V call is TRBV6-5, the J call TRBJ2-1; 9 nucleotides align to TRBD1. The CDR3 has 15 residues. Trimming at V came to 6 bases and at J to 0 bases, leaving 3 bases not matched to a gene. The germline gives CDR1 MNHEY, CDR2 SVGAGI. This CDR3 is CASRGTGLSYNEQFF. Written as DNA, the CDR3 is TGTGCCAGCAGGGGGACAGGGCTCTCCTACAATGAGCAGTTCTTC.

The sample holds one count of this clone. This sequence joins TRBV7-2 and TRBJ2-7; 8 bases map to TRBD1. The CDR3 covers 16 residues. Germline assignment: CDR1 SGHTA and CDR2 FQGNSA. Trimming removed 1 base from V and 3 bases from J; junction bases left unmatched: 8. DNA of the CDR3: TGTGCCAGCAGCTTAGTTCCGGGACAGGCTTTCTACGAGCAGTACGTC. Its protein product is CASSLVPGQAFYEQYV.

The genes are TRBV5-1 and TRBJ2-2, with a possible D match to TRBD2 (6 bases). The length of the CDR3 is 15 residues. Germline CDR1 is SGHRS and CDR2 is YFSETQ. Trimming removed 1 base at V and 4 bases at J, with 11 bases between. The CDR3 DNA is TGCGCCAGCAGCTTGAATAGGAGGGCCACCGGGGAGCTGTTTTTT. Protein sequence: CASSLNRRATGELFF.

For this clone: One end of the junction is discordant with germline, which a read error may explain. This chain connects TRBV27 to TRBJ2-7; D not certain. Germline V gives CDR1 MNHEY, CDR2 SMNVEV (reference sequence). This CDR3 region has 11 residues. CDR3: CATRSSFEQYF. Here the CDR3 DNA reads TGTGCCACCCGGTCGTCCTTCGAGCAGTACTTC.

The rearrangement links TRBV30 to TRBJ1-1, with D possibly matching TRBD1 (6 bases). This CDR3 contains 13 residues. V was trimmed by 2 bases and J by 7 bases, leaving 14 bases between them. Germline-derived CDR1 and CDR2 are GTSNPN and SVGIG (reference sequence). CDR3 residues: CAWSNQGQLEAFF. CDR3 bases: TGTGCCTGGAGTAACCAGGGGCAGCTTGAAGCTTTCTTT.

This clone was counted a few times. CDR3: CASSPPGLAFAYEQYF. CDR3 sequence (DNA): TGTGCCAGCAGTCCACCGGGACTAGCGTTTGCCTACGAGCAGTACTTC. The chain couples TRBV28 to TRBJ2-7; TRBD2 aligns across 10 bases. Germline V gene lookup returns CDR1 MDHEN and CDR2 SYDVKM. V lost 5 bases, J lost 2 bases, and 9 bases stayed unmatched. The CDR3 contains 16 residues.

The V call is TRBV5-1, the J call TRBJ1-3; D is perhaps TRBD1 (6 bases). This CDR3 is 15 amino acids long. The V gene lost 4 bases and the J gene lost 8 bases, with 19 bases spanning the gap. Germline V gene lookup returns CDR1 SGHRS and CDR2 YFSETQ. DNA of the CDR3: TGCGCCAGCAGCAAGGGGGACCGTTCGGCGGACACCATATATTTT. This gives the protein CASSKGDRSADTIYF.

The chain is built from TRBV7-9 and TRBJ2-2, with 7 bases matching TRBD2. The CDR3 loop spans 14 amino acids. CDR1 is SEHNR, CDR2 FQNEAQ, per germline (reference sequence). The ends lost 11 bases at V and 3 bases at J; junction bases unmatched: 9. The CDR3 bases are TGTGCCGTTCGGGGGAGCGGGGACACCGGGGAGCTGTTTTTT. It codes for CAVRGSGDTGELFF. Full variable domain (remainder filled in from reference TRBV7-9 and TRBJ2-2): DTGVSQNPRHKITKRGQNVTFRCDPISEHNRLYWYRQTLGQGPEFLTYFQNEAQLEKSRLLSDRFSAERPKGSFSTLEIQRTEQGDSAMYLCAVRGSGDTGELFFGEGSRLTVL.

A few counts support this clone. This chain joins TRBV19 and TRBJ2-7; 7 bases are shared with TRBD2. Germline V gene lookup returns CDR1 LNHDA and CDR2 SQIVND (reference sequence). Unmatched junction bases numbered 8, after V lost 6 bases and J lost 0 bases. CDR3 length equals 15 residues. Written as DNA, the CDR3 is TGTGCCAGTAGAACTAGCGCCAGGTCCTCCTACGAGCAGTACTTC. As protein: CASRTSARSSYEQYF.

V and J are TRBV7-2 and TRBJ2-7; tentative D call: TRBD2 (5 bases). There are 18 residues in the CDR3. Trimming removed 0 bases from V and 0 bases from J, with 18 bases in between. Germline V gene sequence: CDR1 SGHTA, CDR2 FQGNSA. The CDR3 nucleotides are TGTGCCAGCAGCTTAGCGGTCTATGGCGGGTATAACTCCTACGAGCAGTACTTC. It translates to CASSLAVYGGYNSYEQYF. Full variable domain (outside the CDR3, taken from reference TRBV7-2 and TRBJ2-7): GAGVSQSPSNKVTEKGKDVELRCDPISGHTALYWYRQSLGQGLEFLIYFQGNSAPDKSGLPSDRFSAERTGGSVSTLTIQRTQQEDSAVYLCASSLAVYGGYNSYEQYFGPGTRLTVT.

The rearrangement uses TRBV6-5 and TRBJ1-1, with a weak D call TRBD1 (5 bases). V was shortened by 6 bases and J by 0 bases, with 14 bases between the two germline ends. Germline CDR1 and CDR2: MNHEY and SVGAGI. The CDR3 is 15 residues long. The CDR3: CASRRDLLMNTEAFF. In DNA, the CDR3 is TGTGCCAGCAGGCGGGACCTTCTTATGAACACTGAAGCTTTCTTT.

The chain combines TRBV28 with TRBJ1-6; no firm D call. V was shortened by 3 bases and J by 4 bases, with 10 bases between the two germline ends. Germline V gives CDR1 MDHEN, CDR2 SYDVKM. There are 15 residues in the CDR3. The CDR3 reads CASSLHGSYNSPLHF. The CDR3 bases are TGTGCCAGCAGTTTGCACGGGTCATATAATTCACCCCTCCACTTT.

The chain joins TRBV19 to TRBJ2-7; maybe TRBD1 (7 bases). There are 15 residues in the CDR3. Germline CDR1 and CDR2: LNHDA and SQIVND (reference sequence). Trimming left V 4 bases short and J 1 base short, with 14 bases between. This CDR3 is CASSRGVTGSYEQYF. Written as DNA, the CDR3 is TGTGCCAGTAGTAGGGGGGTGACAGGGTCCTACGAGCAGTACTTC. Drawing the rest from reference TRBV19 and TRBJ2-7, the complete variable domain is DGGITQSPKYLFRKEGQNVTLSCEQNLNHDAMYWYRQDPGQGLRLIYYSQIVNDFQKGDIAEGYSVSREKKESFPLTVTSAQKNPTAFYLCASSRGVTGSYEQYFGPGTRLTVT.